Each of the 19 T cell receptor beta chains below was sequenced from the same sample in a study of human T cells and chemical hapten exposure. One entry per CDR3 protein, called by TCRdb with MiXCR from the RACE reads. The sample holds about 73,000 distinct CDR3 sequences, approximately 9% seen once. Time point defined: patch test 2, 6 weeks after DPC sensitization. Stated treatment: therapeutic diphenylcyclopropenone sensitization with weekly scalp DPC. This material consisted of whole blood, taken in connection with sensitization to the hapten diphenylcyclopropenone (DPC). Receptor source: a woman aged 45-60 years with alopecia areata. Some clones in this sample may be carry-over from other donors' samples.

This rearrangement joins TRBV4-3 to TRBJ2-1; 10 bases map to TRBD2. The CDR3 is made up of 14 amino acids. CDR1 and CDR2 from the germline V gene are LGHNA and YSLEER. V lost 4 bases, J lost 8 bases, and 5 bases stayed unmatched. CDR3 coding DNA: TGCGCCAGCAGCCGCGGGACTAGCGACGATGAGCAGTTCTTC. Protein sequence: CASSRGTSDDEQFF.

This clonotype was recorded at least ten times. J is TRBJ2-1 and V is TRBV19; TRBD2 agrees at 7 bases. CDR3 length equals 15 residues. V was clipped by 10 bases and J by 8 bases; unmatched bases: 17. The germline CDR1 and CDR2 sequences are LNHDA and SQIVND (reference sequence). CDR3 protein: CATLSRDYGLDEQFF. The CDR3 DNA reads TGTGCCACCCTTTCACGGGACTATGGATTAGATGAGCAGTTCTTC. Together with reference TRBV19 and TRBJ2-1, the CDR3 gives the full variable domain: DGGITQSPKYLFRKEGQNVTLSCEQNLNHDAMYWYRQDPGQGLRLIYYSQIVNDFQKGDIAEGYSVSREKKESFPLTVTSAQKNPTAFYLCATLSRDYGLDEQFFGPGTRLTVL.

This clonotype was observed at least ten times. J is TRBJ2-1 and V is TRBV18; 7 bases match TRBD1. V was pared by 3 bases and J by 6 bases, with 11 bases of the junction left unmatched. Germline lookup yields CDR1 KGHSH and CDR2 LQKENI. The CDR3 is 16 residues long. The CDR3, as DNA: TGTGCCAGCTCACCGGGTTCGTCAGGGGGAATCAATGAGCAGTTCTTC. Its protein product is CASSPGSSGGINEQFF. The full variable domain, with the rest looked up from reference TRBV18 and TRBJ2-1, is NAGVMQNPRHLVRRRGQEARLRCSPMKGHSHVYWYRQLPEEGLKFMVYLQKENIIDESGMPKERFSAEFPKEGPSILRIQQVVRGDSAAYFCASSPGSSGGINEQFFGPGTRLTVL.

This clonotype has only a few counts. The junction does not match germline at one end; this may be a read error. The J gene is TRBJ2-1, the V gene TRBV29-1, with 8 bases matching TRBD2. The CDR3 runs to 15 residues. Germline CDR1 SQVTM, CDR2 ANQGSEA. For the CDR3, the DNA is TGCAGCGTCGAAGGGACTAGAAGGGCGTACAATGAGCAGTTCTTC. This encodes CSVEGTRRAYNEQFF.

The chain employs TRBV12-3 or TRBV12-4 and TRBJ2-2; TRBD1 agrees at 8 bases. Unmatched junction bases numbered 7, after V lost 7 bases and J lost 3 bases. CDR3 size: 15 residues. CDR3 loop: CASTPDRVDTGELFF. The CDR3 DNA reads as TGTGCCAGCACTCCGGACAGGGTGGACACCGGGGAGCTGTTTTTT.

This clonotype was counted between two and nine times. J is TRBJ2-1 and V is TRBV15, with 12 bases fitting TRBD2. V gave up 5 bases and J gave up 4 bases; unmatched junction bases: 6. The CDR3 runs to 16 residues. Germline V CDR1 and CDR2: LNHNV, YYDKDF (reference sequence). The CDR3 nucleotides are TGTGCCACCAGCTCCGGACTAGCGGGGAGATACAATGAGCAGTTCTTC. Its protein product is CATSSGLAGRYNEQFF.

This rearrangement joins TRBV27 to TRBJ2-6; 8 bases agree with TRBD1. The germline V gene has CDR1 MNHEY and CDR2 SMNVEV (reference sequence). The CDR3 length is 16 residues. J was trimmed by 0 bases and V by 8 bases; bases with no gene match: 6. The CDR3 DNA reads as TGTGCCAGCGGATACAGGGGGTACTCTGGGGCCAACGTCCTGACTTTC. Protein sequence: CASGYRGYSGANVLTF.

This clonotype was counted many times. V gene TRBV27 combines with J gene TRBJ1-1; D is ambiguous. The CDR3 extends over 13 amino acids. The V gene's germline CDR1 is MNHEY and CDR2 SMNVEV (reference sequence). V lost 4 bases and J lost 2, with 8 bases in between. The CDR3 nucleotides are TGTGCCAGCAGTTCAAATCTTAACACTGAAGCTTTCTTT. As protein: CASSSNLNTEAFF.

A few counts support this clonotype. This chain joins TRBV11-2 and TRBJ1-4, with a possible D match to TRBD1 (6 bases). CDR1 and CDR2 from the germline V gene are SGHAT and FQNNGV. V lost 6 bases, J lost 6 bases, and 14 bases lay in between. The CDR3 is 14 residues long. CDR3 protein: CASRLGALDEKLFF. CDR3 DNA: TGTGCCAGCAGGTTGGGGGCGCTCGATGAAAAACTGTTTTTT.

CDR3 nucleotide sequence: TGCAGCGGCGGGCAGCTATTCACAGATACGCAGTATTTT. It specifies CSGGQLFTDTQYF. The genes are TRBV29-1 and TRBJ2-3; D may be TRBD2 (5 bases). The CDR3 is made up of 13 amino acids. V was trimmed by 7 bases and J by 2 bases, leaving 13 bases between them. Germline V gene data show CDR1 as SQVTM and CDR2 as ANQGSEA.

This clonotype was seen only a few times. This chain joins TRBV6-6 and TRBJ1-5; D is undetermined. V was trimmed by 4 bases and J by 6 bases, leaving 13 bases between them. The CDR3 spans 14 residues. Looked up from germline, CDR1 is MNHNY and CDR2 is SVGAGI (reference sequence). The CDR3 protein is CASSFGVGSQPQHF. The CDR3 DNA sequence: TGTGCCAGCAGTTTTGGAGTTGGAAGTCAGCCCCAGCATTTT.

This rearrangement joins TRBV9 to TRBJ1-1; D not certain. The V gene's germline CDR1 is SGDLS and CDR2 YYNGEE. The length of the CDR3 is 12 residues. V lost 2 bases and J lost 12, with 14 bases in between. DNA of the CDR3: TGTGCCAGCAGCGTTGGGTCTGGGGTACCTTTCTTT. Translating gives CASSVGSGVPFF.

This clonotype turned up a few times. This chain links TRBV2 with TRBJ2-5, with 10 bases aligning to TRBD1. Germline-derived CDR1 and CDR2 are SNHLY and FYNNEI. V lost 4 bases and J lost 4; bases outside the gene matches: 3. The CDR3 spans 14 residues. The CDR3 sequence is CASSADRGPETQYF. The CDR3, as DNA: TGTGCCAGCAGTGCCGACAGGGGGCCAGAGACCCAGTACTTC.

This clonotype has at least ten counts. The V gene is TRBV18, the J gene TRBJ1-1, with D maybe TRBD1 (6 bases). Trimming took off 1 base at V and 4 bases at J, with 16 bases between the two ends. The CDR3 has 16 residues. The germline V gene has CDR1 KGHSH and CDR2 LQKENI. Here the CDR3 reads CASSPREGGEGTEAFF. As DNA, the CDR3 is TGTGCCAGCTCACCACGCGAGGGGGGCGAGGGCACTGAAGCTTTCTTT.

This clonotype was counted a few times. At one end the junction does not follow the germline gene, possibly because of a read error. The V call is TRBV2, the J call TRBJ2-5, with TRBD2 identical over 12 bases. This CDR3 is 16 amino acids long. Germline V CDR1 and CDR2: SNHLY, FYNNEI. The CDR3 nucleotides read TGTGCCAGCAGAGAAGGAATGACTAGCGGGGGTGAGACCCAGTACTTC. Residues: CASREGMTSGGETQYF.

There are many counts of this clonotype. The CDR3 DNA reads as TGCGCCAGCAGCTTGAGCGGGGGGGCCGAGACCCAGTACTTC. It translates to CASSLSGGAETQYF. The chain employs TRBV5-1 and TRBJ2-5; 10 bases align to TRBD2. V gave up 1 base and J gave up 5 bases; unmatched junction bases: 2. Germline assignment: CDR1 SGHRS and CDR2 YFSETQ. The CDR3 has 14 residues.

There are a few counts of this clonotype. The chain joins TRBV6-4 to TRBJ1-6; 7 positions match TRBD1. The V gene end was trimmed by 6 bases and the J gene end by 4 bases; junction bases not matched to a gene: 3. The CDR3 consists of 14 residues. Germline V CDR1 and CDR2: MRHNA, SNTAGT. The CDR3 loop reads CASRGQSYNSPLHF. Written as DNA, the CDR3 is TGTGCCAGCAGGGGACAGAGTTATAATTCACCCCTCCACTTT.

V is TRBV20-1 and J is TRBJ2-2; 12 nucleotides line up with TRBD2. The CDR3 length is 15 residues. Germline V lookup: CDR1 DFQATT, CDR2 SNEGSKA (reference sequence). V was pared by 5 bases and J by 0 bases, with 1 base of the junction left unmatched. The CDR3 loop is CSAGLAGTNTGELFF. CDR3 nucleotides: TGCAGTGCTGGACTAGCGGGGACGAACACCGGGGAGCTGTTTTTT.

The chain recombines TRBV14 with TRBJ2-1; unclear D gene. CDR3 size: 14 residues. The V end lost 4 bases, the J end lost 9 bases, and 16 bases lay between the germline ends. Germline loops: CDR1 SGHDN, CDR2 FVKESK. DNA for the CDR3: TGTGCCAGCAGCCCAACGCAGGAGTTCAGTGAGCAGTTCTTC. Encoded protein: CASSPTQEFSEQFF.